The 9 T cell receptor beta chains reported below all come from one sample, sequenced in a study of cytomegalovirus exposure and HLA in healthy donors. Researchers ran the PCR with 60 Vbeta and 13 Jbeta primers. This table comes from immunoSEQ multiplex PCR, and its TCRdb copy is limited to in-frame clones, with some not included. This sample yields about 240,000 clones, of which just under 80% are seen a single time; about 0.47% belongs to the top ten. The sequencing sample was made of PBMCs. The origin of the receptors is a boy aged 5-17 years in good health and CMV-seronegative.

V gene TRBV19 combines with J gene TRBJ2-7; 11 positions agree with TRBD2. J gave up 5 bases and V 3 bases, and 24 bases lay outside the gene matches. Germline V CDR1 and CDR2: LNHDA, SQIVND (reference sequence). The CDR3 consists of 21 residues. The CDR3 sequence is CASSMSPPSLSTGTSGHEQYF. In nucleotides, the CDR3 is TGTGCCAGTAGTATGAGCCCCCCCAGTCTTTCTACCGGGACTAGCGGCCACGAGCAGTACTTC.

The V and J genes are TRBV6-1 and TRBJ2-1; 10 nucleotides agree with TRBD1. With V trimmed by 7 bases and J by 8 bases, 5 bases remained unmatched. Germline V gene lookup returns CDR1 MNHNS and CDR2 SASEGT. The CDR3 runs 13 residues. The chain's CDR3 is CASMGQGMDEQFF. CDR3 nucleotide sequence: TGTGCCAGCATGGGACAGGGGATGGATGAGCAGTTCTTC.

Concerning this clone: In this CDR3 the conserved last residue, phenylalanine or tryptophan, is missing, so a read error is likely. Because the CDR3's place on the DNA is in doubt, the DNA is left out and the CDR3 is given as listed by TCRdb. The rearrangement links TRBV7-8 to TRBJ1-2; the D call of TRBD1 is as the table states it, not checked on the DNA. The germline CDR1 and CDR2 sequences are SGHVS and FQNEAQ. The CDR3 has 13 amino acids, counting both end residues. The CDR3 protein is CASSPRTGNVTLI.

The chain couples TRBV28 to TRBJ1-5; TRBD1 aligns across 7 bases. The length of the CDR3 is 16 residues. CDR1 and CDR2 from the germline V gene are MDHEN and SYDVKM. V gave up 1 base and J gave up 0 bases; unmatched junction bases: 3. CDR3 in DNA: TGTGCCAGCAGTTTATCCTACAGGGGTAGCAATCAGCCCCAGCATTTT. Translating it yields CASSLSYRGSNQPQHF.

The genes are TRBV7-2 and TRBJ2-3; D remains unclear. V lost 1 base and J lost 1, with 15 bases in between. The CDR3 runs to 17 residues. The V gene's germline CDR1 is SGHTA and CDR2 FQGNSA. The CDR3 DNA sequence: TGTGCCAGCAGCTTAGTCATCTCCCCGGTTGGCACAGATACGCAGTATTTT. It codes for CASSLVISPVGTDTQYF.

The chain carries TRBV5-1 and TRBJ1-1; 9 bases are shared with TRBD1. Germline trimming cut 4 bases from V and 7 bases from J; bases unmatched to any gene: 14. The germline CDR1 and CDR2 sequences are SGHRS and YFSETQ. This CDR3 region has 16 residues. The CDR3 DNA reads TGCGCCAGCAGCGCATGGACAGGGGATAGGGGAGGTGAAGCTTTCTTT. It yields the protein CASSAWTGDRGGEAFF.

In this sample, this clone turned up a few times. In nucleotides, the CDR3 is TGTGCCAGCGGGGGGGCTTATGGGGCCAACGTCCTGACTTTC. Protein product: CASGGAYGANVLTF. The chain employs TRBV25-1 and TRBJ2-6, with D possibly matching TRBD2 (7 bases). The CDR3 is 14 amino acids. Trimming removed 8 bases at V and 3 bases at J, with 11 bases between. CDR1 is MGHDK and CDR2 is SYGVNS in the germline V gene.

The chain is built from TRBV10-3 and TRBJ2-2, with TRBD2 matching 9 bases. Germline CDR1 ENHRY, CDR2 SYGVKD. The CDR3 runs to 15 residues. After removal of 6 bases from V and 5 bases from J, the junction contained 7 bases not matched to a gene. CDR3 sequence reads: CAIRIGGGETGELFF. CDR3 nucleotides: TGTGCCATCAGGATTGGCGGGGGGGAAACCGGGGAGCTGTTTTTT.

V is TRBV7-2 and J is TRBJ1-2; D remains unclear. The ends were cut back, 6 bases at V and 5 bases at J, with 13 bases in the middle. CDR1 and CDR2 from the germline V gene are SGHTA and FQGNSA. The CDR3 runs 13 residues. The CDR3 bases are TGTGCCAGCAGTCTCGATCCCCAGTATGGCTACACCTTC. Amino acid sequence: CASSLDPQYGYTF.